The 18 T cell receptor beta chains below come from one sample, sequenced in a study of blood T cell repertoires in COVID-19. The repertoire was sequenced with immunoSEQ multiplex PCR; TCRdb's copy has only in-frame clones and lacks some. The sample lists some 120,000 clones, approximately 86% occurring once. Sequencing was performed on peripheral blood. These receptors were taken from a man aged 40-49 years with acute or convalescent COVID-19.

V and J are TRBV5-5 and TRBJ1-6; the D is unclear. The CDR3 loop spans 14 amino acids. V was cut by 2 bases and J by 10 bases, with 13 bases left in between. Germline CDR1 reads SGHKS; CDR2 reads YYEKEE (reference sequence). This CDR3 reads CASSFWEGGSPLHF. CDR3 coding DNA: TGTGCCAGCAGCTTTTGGGAGGGAGGATCACCCCTCCACTTT.

The CDR3 reads CASSQDTYYEQYF. As DNA, the CDR3 is TGTGCCAGCAGCCAAGACACCTACTACGAGCAGTACTTC. The J gene is TRBJ2-7, the V gene TRBV4-2, with no clear D. The germline CDR1 and CDR2 sequences are LGHNA and YNFKEQ. The CDR3 spans 13 residues. V was shortened by 0 bases and J by 3 bases, with 6 bases between the two germline ends.

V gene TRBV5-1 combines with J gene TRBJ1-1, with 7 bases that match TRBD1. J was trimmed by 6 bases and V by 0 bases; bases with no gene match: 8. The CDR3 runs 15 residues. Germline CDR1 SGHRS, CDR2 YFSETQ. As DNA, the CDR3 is TGCGCCAGCAGCTTGGTTTTAGGGGGCGGGTCTGAAGCTTTCTTT. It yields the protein CASSLVLGGGSEAFF.

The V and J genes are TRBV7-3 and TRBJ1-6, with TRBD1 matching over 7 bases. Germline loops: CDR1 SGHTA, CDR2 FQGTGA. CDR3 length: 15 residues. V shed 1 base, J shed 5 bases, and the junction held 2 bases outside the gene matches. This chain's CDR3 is CASSLIGGNNSPLHF. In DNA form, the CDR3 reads TGTGCCAGCAGCTTAATAGGGGGCAATAATTCACCCCTCCACTTT.

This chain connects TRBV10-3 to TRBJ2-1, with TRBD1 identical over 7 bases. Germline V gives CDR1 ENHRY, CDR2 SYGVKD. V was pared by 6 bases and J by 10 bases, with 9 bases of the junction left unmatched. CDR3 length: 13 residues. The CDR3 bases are TGTGCCATCAGACTCGACAGGGTCAACGAGCAGTTCTTC. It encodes CAIRLDRVNEQFF.

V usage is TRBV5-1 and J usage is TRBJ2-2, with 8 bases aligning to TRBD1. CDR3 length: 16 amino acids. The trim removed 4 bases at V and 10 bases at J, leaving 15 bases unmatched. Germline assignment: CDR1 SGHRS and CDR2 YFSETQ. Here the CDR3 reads CASSGGTGQFREELFF. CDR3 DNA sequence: TGCGCCAGCAGCGGTGGGACAGGACAGTTTCGGGAGGAGCTGTTTTTT.

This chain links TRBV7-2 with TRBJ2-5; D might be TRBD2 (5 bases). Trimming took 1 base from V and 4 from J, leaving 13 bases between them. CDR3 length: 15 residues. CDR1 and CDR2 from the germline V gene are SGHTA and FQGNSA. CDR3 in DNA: TGTGCCAGCAGCTTAGTCCCGGCGGGCCGAGAGACCCAGTACTTC. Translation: CASSLVPAGRETQYF.

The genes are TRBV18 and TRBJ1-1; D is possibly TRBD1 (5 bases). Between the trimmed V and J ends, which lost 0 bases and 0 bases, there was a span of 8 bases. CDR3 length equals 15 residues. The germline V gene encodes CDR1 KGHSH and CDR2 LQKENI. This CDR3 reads CASSPPRTLNTEAFF. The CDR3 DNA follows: TGTGCCAGCTCACCACCCCGGACACTGAACACTGAAGCTTTCTTT.

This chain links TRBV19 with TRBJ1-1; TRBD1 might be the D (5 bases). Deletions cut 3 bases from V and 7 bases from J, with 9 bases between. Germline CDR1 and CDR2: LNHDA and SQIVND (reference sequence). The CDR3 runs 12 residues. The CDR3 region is CASSIGHREAFF. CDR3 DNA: TGTGCCAGTAGTATCGGACACCGTGAAGCTTTCTTT. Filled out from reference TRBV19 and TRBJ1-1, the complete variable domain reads DGGITQSPKYLFRKEGQNVTLSCEQNLNHDAMYWYRQDPGQGLRLIYYSQIVNDFQKGDIAEGYSVSREKKESFPLTVTSAQKNPTAFYLCASSIGHREAFFGQGTRLTVV.

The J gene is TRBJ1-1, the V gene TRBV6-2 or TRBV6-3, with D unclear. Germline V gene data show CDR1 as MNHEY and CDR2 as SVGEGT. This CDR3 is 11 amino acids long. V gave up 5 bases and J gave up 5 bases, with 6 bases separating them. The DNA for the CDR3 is TGTGCCAGCAGTCACGGGACTGAAGCTTTCTTT. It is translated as CASSHGTEAFF.

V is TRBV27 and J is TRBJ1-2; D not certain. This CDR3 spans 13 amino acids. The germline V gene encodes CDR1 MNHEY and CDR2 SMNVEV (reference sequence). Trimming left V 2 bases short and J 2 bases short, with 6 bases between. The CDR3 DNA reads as TGTGCCAGCAGTTTAAGGGAGAACTATGGCTACACCTTC. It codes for CASSLRENYGYTF.

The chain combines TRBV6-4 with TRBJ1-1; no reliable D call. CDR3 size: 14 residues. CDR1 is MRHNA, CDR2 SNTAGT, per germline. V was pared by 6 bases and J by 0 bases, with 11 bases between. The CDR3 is CASRSPQVNTEAFF. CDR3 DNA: TGTGCCAGCAGGTCTCCTCAGGTGAACACTGAAGCTTTCTTT.

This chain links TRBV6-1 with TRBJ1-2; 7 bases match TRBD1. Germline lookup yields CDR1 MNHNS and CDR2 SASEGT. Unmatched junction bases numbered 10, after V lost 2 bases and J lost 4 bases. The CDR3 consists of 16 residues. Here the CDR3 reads CASSEPGRGGSYGYTF. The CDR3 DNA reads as TGTGCCAGCAGTGAACCCGGGAGAGGGGGCAGCTATGGCTACACCTTC.

The CDR3 loop is CASSQAAGASNEQFF. CDR3 sequence (DNA): TGTGCCAGCAGCCAAGCGGCGGGGGCTAGCAATGAGCAGTTCTTC. The chain couples TRBV11-3 to TRBJ2-1; a possible D gene is TRBD2 (7 bases). There are 15 residues in the CDR3. Trimming left V 5 bases short and J 6 bases short, with 17 bases between. Germline V gene sequence: CDR1 SGHNT, CDR2 YENEEA.

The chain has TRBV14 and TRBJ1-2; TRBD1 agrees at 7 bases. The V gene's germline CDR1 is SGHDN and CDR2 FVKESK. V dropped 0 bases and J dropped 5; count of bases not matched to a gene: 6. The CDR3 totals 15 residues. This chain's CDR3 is CASSQETGSPYGYTF. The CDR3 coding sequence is TGTGCCAGCAGCCAAGAGACAGGGTCCCCGTATGGCTACACCTTC.

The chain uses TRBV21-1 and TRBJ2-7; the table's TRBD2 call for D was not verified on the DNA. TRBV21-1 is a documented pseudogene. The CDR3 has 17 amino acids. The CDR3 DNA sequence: TGTGCCAGCATCCCGGGACTAGCGGAATTCATCTCCTACGAGCAGTACTTC. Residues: CASIPGLAEFISYEQYF.

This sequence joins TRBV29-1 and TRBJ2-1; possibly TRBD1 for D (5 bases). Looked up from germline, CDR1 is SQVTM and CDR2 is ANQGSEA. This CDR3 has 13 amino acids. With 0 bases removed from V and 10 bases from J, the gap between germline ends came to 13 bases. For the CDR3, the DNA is TGCAGCGTTGAAGACACAGTGGGGCTCGAGCAGTTCTTC. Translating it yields CSVEDTVGLEQFF.

This CDR3 is CASSFGPSGINEQFF. In DNA, the CDR3 is TGTGCCAGCAGCTTTGGCCCTAGCGGGATTAATGAGCAGTTCTTC. The chain recombines TRBV5-6 with TRBJ2-1, with 9 bases lining up with TRBD2. The V segment lost 2 bases and the J segment 7 bases; nucleotides outside the gene matches: 7. This CDR3 has 15 residues. Germline V gene lookup returns CDR1 SGHDT and CDR2 YYEEEE.